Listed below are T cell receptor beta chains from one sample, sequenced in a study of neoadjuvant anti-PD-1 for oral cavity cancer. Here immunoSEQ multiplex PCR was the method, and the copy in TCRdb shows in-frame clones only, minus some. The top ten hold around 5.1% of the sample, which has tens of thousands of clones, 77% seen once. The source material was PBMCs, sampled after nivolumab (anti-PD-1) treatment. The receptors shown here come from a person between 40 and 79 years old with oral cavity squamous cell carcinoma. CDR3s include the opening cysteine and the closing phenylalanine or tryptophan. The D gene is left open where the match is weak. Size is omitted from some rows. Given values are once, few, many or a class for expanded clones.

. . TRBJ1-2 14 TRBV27 CASSLSRTDWGYTF TGTGCCAGCAGTCTCAGTCGGACGGATTGGGGCTACACCTTC
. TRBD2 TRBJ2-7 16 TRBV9 CASSQARLAGVYEQYF TGTGCCAGCAGCCAGGCCAGACTAGCGGGAGTGTACGAGCAGTACTTC
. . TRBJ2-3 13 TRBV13 CASSLGQGNTQYF TGTGCCAGCAGCTTAGGCCAAGGAAATACGCAGTATTTT
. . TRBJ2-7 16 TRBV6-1 CASSEVRVARSYEQYF TGTGCCAGCAGTGAAGTAAGGGTAGCGCGCTCCTACGAGCAGTACTTC
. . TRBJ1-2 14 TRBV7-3 CASSSSRDFNGYTF TGTGCCAGCAGCTCAAGCCGAGACTTTAACGGCTACACCTTC
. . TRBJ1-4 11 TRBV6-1 CATAPRTGMFF TGTGCCACCGCTCCCAGGACCGGGATGTTTTTT
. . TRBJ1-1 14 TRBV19 CASSHRSDNTEAFF TGTGCCAGTAGTCATAGGAGTGATAACACTGAAGCTTTCTTT
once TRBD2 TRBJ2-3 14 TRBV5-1 CASSLAGLTDTQYF TGCGCCAGCAGTCTAGCGGGGCTCACAGATACGCAGTATTTT
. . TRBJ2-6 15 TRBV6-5 CASSSPGSGANVLTF TGTGCCAGCAGTTCCCCGGGGTCTGGGGCCAACGTCCTGACTTTC
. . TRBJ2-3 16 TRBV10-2 CASSDLVRGGPDTQYF TGCGCCAGCAGTGACTTGGTGAGGGGGGGTCCAGATACGCAGTATTTT
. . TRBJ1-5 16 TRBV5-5 CASSLTGGRGDQPQHF TGTGCCAGCAGCTTGACGGGGGGGCGCGGGGATCAGCCCCAGCATTTT
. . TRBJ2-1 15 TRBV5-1 CASSLGSLRVDEQFF TGCGCCAGCAGCTTGGGGTCACTCCGGGTGGATGAGCAGTTCTTC
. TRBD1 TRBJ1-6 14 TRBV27 CASSLGQDYSPLHF TGTGCCAGCAGTCTCGGACAGGACTATTCACCCCTCCACTTT
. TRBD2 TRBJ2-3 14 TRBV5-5 CASSSGRAKDTQYF TGTGCCAGTTCTAGCGGGAGGGCGAAAGATACGCAGTATTTT
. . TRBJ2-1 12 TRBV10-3 CAIKQGANEQFF TGTGCCATCAAGCAGGGCGCCAATGAGCAGTTCTTC
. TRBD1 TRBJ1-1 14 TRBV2 CASSGGQGPPEAFF TGTGCCAGCAGCGGGGGACAGGGTCCCCCTGAAGCTTTCTTT
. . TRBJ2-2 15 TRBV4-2 CASSATSANTGELFF TGTGCCAGCAGCGCAACTTCGGCGAACACCGGGGAGCTGTTTTTT
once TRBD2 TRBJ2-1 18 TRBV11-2 CASSQPGGGVSPYNEQFF TGTGCCAGCAGCCAGCCGGGGGGAGGAGTGAGCCCCTACAATGAGCAGTTCTTC
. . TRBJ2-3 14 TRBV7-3 CASSVGTGTDTQYF TGTGCCAGCAGCGTTGGGACGGGCACAGATACGCAGTATTTT
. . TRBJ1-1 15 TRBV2 CASERENGRSTEAFF TGTGCCAGTGAGAGGGAGAACGGGAGGAGCACTGAAGCTTTCTTT
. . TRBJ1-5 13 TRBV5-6 CASSRDPNQPQHF TGTGCCAGCAGCAGGGACCCGAACCAGCCCCAGCATTTT
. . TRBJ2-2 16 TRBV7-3 CASSSGSLVGAGELFF TGTGCCAGCAGCTCTGGATCTCTAGTAGGGGCCGGGGAGCTGTTTTTT
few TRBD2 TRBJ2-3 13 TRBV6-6 CASSLREGDTQYF TGTGCCAGCAGTTTGCGGGAGGGGGATACGCAGTATTTT
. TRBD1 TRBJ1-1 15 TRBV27 CASSYRQGAQGEAFF TGTGCCAGCAGCTACAGACAGGGGGCGCAGGGTGAAGCTTTCTTT
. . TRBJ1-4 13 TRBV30 CAWSGGLNEKLFF TGTGCCTGGAGCGGGGGGTTAAATGAAAAACTGTTTTTT
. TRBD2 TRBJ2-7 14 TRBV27 CASGRRGAPYEQYF TGTGCCTCAGGGAGGCGGGGGGCCCCCTACGAGCAGTACTTC
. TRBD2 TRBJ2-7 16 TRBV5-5 CASSLGSAGGGYEQYF TGTGCCAGCAGCTTGGGGTCAGCGGGAGGAGGGTACGAGCAGTACTTC
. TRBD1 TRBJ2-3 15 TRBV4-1 CASSLTGGNADTQYF TGCGCCAGCAGCTTAACAGGGGGGAACGCAGATACGCAGTATTTT
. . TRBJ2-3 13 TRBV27 CASSSGYTDTQYF TGTGCCAGCAGTTCAGGTTATACAGATACGCAGTATTTT
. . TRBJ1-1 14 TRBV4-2 CASRLRGADTEAFF TGTGCCAGCCGCCTGAGGGGGGCAGACACTGAAGCTTTCTTT
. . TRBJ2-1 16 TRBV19 CASSLRTGTTYNEQFF TGTGCCAGTAGTCTCAGGACAGGGACTACCTACAATGAGCAGTTCTTC
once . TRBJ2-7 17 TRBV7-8 CASSLGGSQGYSYEQYF TGTGCCAGCAGCTTAGGGGGGTCACAGGGATATTCCTACGAGCAGTACTTC
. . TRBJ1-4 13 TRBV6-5 CASSTGLGIRLFF TGTGCCAGCAGTACTGGTCTCGGGATTAGACTGTTTTTT
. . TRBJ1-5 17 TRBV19 CASLASRDPRGNQPQHF TGTGCCAGCTTAGCAAGCCGGGACCCCCGAGGGAATCAGCCCCAGCATTTT
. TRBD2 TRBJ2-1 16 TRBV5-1 CASSLGGGSSYNEQFF TGCGCCAGCAGCTTGGGCGGGGGGAGCTCCTACAATGAGCAGTTCTTC
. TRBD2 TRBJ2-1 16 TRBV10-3 CAISDSTSDLVDEQFF TGTGCCATCAGTGATTCGACTAGCGATTTGGTTGATGAGCAGTTCTTC
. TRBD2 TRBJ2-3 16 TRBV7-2 CASSLRLAGATDTQYF TGTGCCAGCAGCTTAAGGCTAGCGGGGGCCACAGATACGCAGTATTTT
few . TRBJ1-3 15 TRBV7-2 CASSSTGGSGNTIYF TGTGCCAGCAGCTCAACGGGGGGGTCTGGAAACACCATATATTTT
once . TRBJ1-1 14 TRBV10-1 CASSVGGPDTEAFF TGCGCCAGCAGTGTGGGGGGGCCGGACACTGAAGCTTTCTTT
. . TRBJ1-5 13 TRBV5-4 CASSLGINQPQHF TGTGCCAGCAGCTTGGGGATTAATCAGCCCCAGCATTTT
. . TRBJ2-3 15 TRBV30 CAWSVDYRSTDTQYF TGTGCCTGGAGTGTAGACTACAGGAGCACAGATACGCAGTATTTT
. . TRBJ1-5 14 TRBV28 CASYERGSNQPQHF TGTGCCAGCTACGAAAGGGGTAGCAATCAGCCCCAGCATTTT
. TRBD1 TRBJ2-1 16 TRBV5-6 CASSYRTGGSYNEQFF TGTGCCAGCAGCTACCGGACAGGGGGTTCCTACAATGAGCAGTTCTTC
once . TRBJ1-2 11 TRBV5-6 CASSSGLGYTF TGTGCCAGCAGCTCGGGACTTGGCTACACCTTC
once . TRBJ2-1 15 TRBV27 CASSNSGFSNNEQFF TGTGCCAGCAGCAATAGCGGATTTAGTAACAATGAGCAGTTCTTC
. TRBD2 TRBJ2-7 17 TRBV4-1 CASSQIMGLAGGYEQYF TGCGCCAGCAGCCAGATTATGGGACTAGCGGGGGGCTACGAGCAGTACTTC
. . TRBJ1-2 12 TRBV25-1 CASSEYGDGYTF TGTGCCAGCAGTGAATATGGAGATGGCTACACCTTC
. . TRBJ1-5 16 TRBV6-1 CASSEGGVTGNQPQHF TGTGCCAGCAGTGAAGGGGGGGTAACGGGCAATCAGCCCCAGCATTTT
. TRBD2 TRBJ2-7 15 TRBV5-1 CASSLSSGGTYEQYF TGCGCCAGCAGTCTCTCTAGCGGGGGCACCTACGAGCAGTACTTC
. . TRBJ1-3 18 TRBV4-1 CASSPPWGTSSSGNTIYF TGCGCCAGCAGCCCGCCCTGGGGGACATCGAGCTCTGGAAACACCATATATTTT
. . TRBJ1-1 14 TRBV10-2 CASSESLMNTEAFF TGCGCCAGCAGTGAGTCCCTTATGAACACTGAAGCTTTCTTT
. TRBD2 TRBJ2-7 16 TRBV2 CASREASGRSSYEQYF TGTGCCAGCAGAGAAGCTAGCGGGCGGAGCTCCTACGAGCAGTACTTC
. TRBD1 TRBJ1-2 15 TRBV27 CASRGRQGANYGYTF TGTGCCAGCAGGGGGAGACAGGGAGCTAACTATGGCTACACCTTC